Listed here are 2 T cell receptor beta chains from one sample, sequenced in a study of cytomegalovirus exposure and HLA in healthy donors. TCRdb's copy holds only in-frame clones and misses some; the assay was immunoSEQ multiplex PCR. The sample consists of approximately 81,000 clones, 85% to 95% of them appearing once. Sequencing was done on a sample of PBMCs. These receptors were obtained from a man aged 18 to 35 in good health and CMV-seronegative.

The chain couples TRBV12-5 to TRBJ1-2; 8 bases agree with TRBD1. Germline CDR1 LGHNT, CDR2 FRNRAP. This CDR3 is 15 amino acids long. The V and J ends lost 1 base and 6 bases, in that order; junction bases with no gene match: 7. This CDR3 reads CASGLEGQGENGYTF. The DNA of the CDR3 is TGTGCTAGTGGTTTGGAAGGACAGGGCGAAAATGGCTACACCTTC.

The chain employs TRBV6-6 and TRBJ1-5, with D perhaps TRBD1 (6 bases). V was pared by 5 bases and J by 2 bases, with 10 bases between. The germline V gene has CDR1 MNHNY and CDR2 SVGAGI (reference sequence). CDR3 length: 14 residues. CDR3 protein: CASSTGFGNQPQHF. CDR3 DNA sequence: TGTGCCAGCAGTACAGGGTTTGGCAATCAGCCCCAGCATTTT.